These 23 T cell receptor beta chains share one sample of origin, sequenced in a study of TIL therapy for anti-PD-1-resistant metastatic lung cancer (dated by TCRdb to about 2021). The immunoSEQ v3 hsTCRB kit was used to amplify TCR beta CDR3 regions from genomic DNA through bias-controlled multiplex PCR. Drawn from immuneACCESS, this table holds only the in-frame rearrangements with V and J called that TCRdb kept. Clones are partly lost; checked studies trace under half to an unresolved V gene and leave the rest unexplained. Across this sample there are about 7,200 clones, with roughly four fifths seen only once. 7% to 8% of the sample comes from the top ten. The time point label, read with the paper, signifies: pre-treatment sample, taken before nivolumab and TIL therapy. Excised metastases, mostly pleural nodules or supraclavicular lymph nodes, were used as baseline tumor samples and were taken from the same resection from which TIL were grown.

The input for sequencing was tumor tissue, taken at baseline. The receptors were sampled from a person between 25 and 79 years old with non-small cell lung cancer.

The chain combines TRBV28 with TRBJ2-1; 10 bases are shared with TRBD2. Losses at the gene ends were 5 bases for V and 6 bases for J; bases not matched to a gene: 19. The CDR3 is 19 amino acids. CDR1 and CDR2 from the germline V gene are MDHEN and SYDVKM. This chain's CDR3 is CASSTRLAGRDSGFNEQFF. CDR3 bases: TGTGCCAGCAGTACGAGACTAGCGGGTAGAGACTCGGGGTTCAATGAGCAGTTCTTC. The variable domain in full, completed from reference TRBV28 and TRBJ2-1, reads DVKVTQSSRYLVKRTGEKVFLECVQDMDHENMFWYRQDPGLGLRLIYFSYDVKMKEKGDIPEGYSVSREKKERFSLILESASTNQTSMYLCASSTRLAGRDSGFNEQFFGPGTRLTVL.

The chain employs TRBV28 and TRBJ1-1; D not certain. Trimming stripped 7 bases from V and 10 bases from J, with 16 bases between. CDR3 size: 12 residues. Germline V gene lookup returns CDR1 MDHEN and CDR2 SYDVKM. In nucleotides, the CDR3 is TGTGCCAGCATACGGGCTCCTATGGGAGCTTTCTTT. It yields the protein CASIRAPMGAFF.

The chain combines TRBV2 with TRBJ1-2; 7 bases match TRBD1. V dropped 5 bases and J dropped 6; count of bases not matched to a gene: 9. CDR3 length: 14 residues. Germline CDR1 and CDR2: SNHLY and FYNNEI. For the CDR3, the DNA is TGTGCCAGCAGTTTAATAAAGGGGGCAGATGGCTACACCTTC. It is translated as CASSLIKGADGYTF.

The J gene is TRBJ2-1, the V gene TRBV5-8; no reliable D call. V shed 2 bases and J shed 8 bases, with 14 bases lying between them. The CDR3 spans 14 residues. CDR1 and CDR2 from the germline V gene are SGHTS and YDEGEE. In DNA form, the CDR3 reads TGTGCCAGCAGCTTCTTTACAGTGGTGGATGAGCAGTTCTTC. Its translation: CASSFFTVVDEQFF.

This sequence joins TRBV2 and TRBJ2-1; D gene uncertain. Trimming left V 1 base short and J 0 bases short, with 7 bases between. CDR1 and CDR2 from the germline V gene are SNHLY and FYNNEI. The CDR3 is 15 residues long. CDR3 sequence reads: CASSEVGSSYNEQFF. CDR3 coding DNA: TGTGCCAGCAGTGAAGTAGGATCCTCCTACAATGAGCAGTTCTTC.

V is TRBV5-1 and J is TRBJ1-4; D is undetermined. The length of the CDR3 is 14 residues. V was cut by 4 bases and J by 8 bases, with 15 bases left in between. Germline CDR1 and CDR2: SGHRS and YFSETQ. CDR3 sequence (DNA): TGCGCCAGCAGCAGGACTTCAAGCGGGGAAAAACTGTTTTTT. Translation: CASSRTSSGEKLFF.

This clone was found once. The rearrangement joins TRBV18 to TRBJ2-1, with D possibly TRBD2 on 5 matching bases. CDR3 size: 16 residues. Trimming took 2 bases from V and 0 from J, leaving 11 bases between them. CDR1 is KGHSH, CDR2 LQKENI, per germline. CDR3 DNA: TGTGCCAGCTCACCATCCCAGCGGAGCTCCTACAATGAGCAGTTCTTC. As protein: CASSPSQRSSYNEQFF.

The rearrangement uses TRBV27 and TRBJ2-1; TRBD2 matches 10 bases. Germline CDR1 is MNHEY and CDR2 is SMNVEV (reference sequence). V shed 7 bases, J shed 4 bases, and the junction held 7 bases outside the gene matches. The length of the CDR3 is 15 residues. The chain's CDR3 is CASKKREGFYNEQFF. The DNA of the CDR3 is TGTGCCAGCAAGAAGCGGGAGGGCTTTTACAATGAGCAGTTCTTC.

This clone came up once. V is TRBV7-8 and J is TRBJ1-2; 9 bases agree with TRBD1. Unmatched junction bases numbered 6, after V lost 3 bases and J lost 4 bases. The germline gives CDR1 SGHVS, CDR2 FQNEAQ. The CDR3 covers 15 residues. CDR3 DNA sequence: TGTGCCAGCAGCTTTGTGGGACAGGGTACCTATGGCTACACCTTC. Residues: CASSFVGQGTYGYTF.

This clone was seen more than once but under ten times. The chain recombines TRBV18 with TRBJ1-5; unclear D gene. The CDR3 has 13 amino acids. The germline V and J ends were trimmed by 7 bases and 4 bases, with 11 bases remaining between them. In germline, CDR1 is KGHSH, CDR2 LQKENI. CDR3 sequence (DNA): TGTGCCAGCTTCGCCGACCTGAATCAGCCCCAGCATTTT. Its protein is CASFADLNQPQHF.

DNA for the CDR3: TGTGCCAGCAGTCCCATACCGGGGCCCTATGGCTACACCTTC. This codes for CASSPIPGPYGYTF. The chain is built from TRBV5-6 and TRBJ1-2, with D possibly being TRBD1 (5 bases). V lost 5 bases and J 4 bases, leaving 15 bases between the germline ends. The CDR3 sequence is 14 residues long. The V gene's germline CDR1 is SGHDT and CDR2 YYEEEE.

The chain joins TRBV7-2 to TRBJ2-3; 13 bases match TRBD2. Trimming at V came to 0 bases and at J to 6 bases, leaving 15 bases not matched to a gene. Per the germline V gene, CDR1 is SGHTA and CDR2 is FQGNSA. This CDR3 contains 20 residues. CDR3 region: CASSLAGLAGTDDHLDTQYF. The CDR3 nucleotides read TGTGCCAGCAGCTTAGCGGGACTAGCGGGAACCGACGATCACTTGGATACGCAGTATTTT.

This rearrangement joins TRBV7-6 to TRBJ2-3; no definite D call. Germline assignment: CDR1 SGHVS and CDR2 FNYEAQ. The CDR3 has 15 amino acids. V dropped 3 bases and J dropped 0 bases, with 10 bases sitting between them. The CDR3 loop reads CASSFEFSSTDTQYF. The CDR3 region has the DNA TGTGCCAGCAGCTTTGAGTTTTCTAGCACAGATACGCAGTATTTT.

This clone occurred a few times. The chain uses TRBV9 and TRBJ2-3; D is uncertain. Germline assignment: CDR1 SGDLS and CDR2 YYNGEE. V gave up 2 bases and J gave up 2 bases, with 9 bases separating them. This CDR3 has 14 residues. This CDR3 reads CASSVTDFTDTQYF. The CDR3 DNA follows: TGTGCCAGCAGCGTCACCGATTTCACAGATACGCAGTATTTT. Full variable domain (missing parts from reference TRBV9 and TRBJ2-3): DSGVTQTPKHLITATGQRVTLRCSPRSGDLSVYWYQQSLDQGLQFLIQYYNGEERAKGNILERFSAQQFPDLHSELNLSSLELGDSALYFCASSVTDFTDTQYFGPGTRLTVL.

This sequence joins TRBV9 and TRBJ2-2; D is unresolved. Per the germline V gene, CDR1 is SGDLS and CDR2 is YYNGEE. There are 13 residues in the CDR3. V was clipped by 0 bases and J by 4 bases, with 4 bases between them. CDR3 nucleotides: TGTGCCAGCAGCGTAGAGGGCACCGGGGAGCTGTTTTTT. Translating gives CASSVEGTGELFF.

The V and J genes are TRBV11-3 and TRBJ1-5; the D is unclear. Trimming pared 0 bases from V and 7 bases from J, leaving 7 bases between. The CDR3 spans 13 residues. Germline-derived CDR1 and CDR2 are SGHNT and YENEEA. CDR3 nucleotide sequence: TGTGCCAGCAGCTTAGAGGCGTTCCAGCCCCAGCATTTT. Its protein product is CASSLEAFQPQHF.

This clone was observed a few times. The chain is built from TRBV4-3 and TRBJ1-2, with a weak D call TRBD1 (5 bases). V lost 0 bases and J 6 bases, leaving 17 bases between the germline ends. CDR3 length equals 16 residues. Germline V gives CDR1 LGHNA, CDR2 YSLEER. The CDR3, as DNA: TGCGCCAGCAGCCAAGAAGCCCAGGGTCGGAAGAATGGCTACACCTTC. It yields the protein CASSQEAQGRKNGYTF.

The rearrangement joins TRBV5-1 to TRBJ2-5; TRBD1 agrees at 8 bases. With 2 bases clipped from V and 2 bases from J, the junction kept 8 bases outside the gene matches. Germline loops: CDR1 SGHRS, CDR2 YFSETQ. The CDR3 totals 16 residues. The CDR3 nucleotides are TGCGCCAGCAGCTTCTCAGGGACAGGAGGGCAAGAGACCCAGTACTTC. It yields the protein CASSFSGTGGQETQYF.

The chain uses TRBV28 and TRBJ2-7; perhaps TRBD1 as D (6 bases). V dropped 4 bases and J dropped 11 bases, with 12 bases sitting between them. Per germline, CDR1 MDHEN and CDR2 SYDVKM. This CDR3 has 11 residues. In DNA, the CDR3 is TGTGCCAGCAGTTCCTCAAGGACAGAGTACTTC. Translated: CASSSSRTEYF.

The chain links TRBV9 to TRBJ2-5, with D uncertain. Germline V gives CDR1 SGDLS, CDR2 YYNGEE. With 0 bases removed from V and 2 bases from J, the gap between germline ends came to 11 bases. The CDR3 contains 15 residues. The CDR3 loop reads CASSVAEGVQETQYF. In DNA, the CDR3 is TGTGCCAGCAGCGTAGCCGAAGGAGTACAAGAGACCCAGTACTTC.

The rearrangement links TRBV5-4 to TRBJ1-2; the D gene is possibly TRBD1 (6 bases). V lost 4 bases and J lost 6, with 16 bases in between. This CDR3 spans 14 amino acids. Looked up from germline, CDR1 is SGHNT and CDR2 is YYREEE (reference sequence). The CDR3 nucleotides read TGTGCCAGCAGCGTGGAGGGCAGGGGTCATGGCTACACCTTC. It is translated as CASSVEGRGHGYTF.

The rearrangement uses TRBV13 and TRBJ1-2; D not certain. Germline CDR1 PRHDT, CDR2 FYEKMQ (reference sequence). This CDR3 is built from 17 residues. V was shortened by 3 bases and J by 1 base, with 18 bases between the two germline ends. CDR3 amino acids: CASSLGLGGDNNYGYTF. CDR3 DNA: TGTGCCAGCAGCTTGGGCCTGGGAGGCGATAATAACTATGGCTACACCTTC.

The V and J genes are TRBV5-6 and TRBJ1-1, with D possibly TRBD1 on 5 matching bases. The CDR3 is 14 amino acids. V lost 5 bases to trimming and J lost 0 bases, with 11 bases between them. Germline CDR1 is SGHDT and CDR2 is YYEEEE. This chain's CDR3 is CASSPGTVNTEAFF. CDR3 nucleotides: TGTGCCAGCAGTCCCGGGACGGTGAACACTGAAGCTTTCTTT.